This TCR beta chain was identified during a study of identical twins. Study-wide points: A lower insertion count was a feature of abundant cord blood beta clonotypes, with no such feature in memory repertoires.

In germline, CDR1 is KGHDR, CDR2 SFDVKD. Trimming took 6 bases from V and 2 from J, leaving 16 bases between them. The CDR3 length is 15 residues. With regard to this clonotype: The antigen is unknown.

TCRdb reprocessed the 5' RACE reads with MiXCR, giving one entry per CDR3 protein. The profile shows about 250,000 distinct CDR3 sequences, approximately 7.8% of them singletons. These same records also appear under a second study, on yellow fever vaccine responses in identical twins.

Sequencing was carried out using CD8+ T cells sorted from blood. V gene TRBV24-1 combines with J gene TRBJ2-7, with D perhaps TRBD2 (5 bases). The sequence was collected from a woman between 18 and 29 years old in good health. The chain's CDR3 is CATSSWTGNTYEQYF. The CDR3 DNA is TGTGCCACCAGTTCCTGGACTGGAAATACCTACGAGCAGTACTTC.